This T cell receptor beta chain stems from a study of Ad26.COV2.S vaccination and SARS-CoV-2 variants. On the study more broadly: It was the COV1001 Ad26.COV2.S trial arm that included the donor.

Germline V gene lookup returns CDR1 WSHSY and CDR2 SAAADI. CDR3 length: 14 amino acids. The ends were cut back, 5 bases at V and 6 bases at J, with 14 bases in the middle. Profiling relied on immunoSEQ multiplex PCR, and the TCRdb table lists in-frame clones only, not all of them. The sample yields around 320,000 clones, over 80% seen once. Treatment meaning: some 19 received Ad26.COV2.S at low or high dose, single or two shots; a few received placebo; per-sample allocation not given. The study sampled participants on day 63 after the first vaccine or placebo injection. The chain couples TRBV10-2 to TRBJ1-5; perhaps TRBD1 as D (5 bases). The TCR sequence derives from a person between 18 and 60 years old who received the Ad26.COV2.S COVID-19 vaccine or a placebo. This specimen was peripheral blood, taken in a trial of Ad26.COV2.S vaccine versus placebo. The CDR3 here is CASSPDSLGQPQHF. For the CDR3, the DNA is TGCGCCAGCAGTCCCGACAGCTTAGGTCAGCCCCAGCATTTT.